The subject of this entry is one TCR beta chain. The protocol was immunoSEQ multiplex PCR, while the TCRdb copy is restricted to in-frame clones and leaves out a portion. The sample records almost 400,000 clones, approximately 89% being singletons. The data were obtained in a study of Ad26.COV2.S vaccination and SARS-CoV-2 variants. Study-wide background: Donor joined the COV1001 Ad26.COV2.S trial arm.

The J segment lost 4 bases and the V segment lost 4 bases, leaving 7 bases of the junction unmatched. The CDR3 is made up of 15 amino acids. Per the germline V gene, CDR1 is LNHDA and CDR2 is SQIVND (reference sequence). Treatment: roughly 19 received Ad26.COV2.S at low or high dose, single or two shots; about 5 received placebo; per-sample allocation not given. Sampling occurred on day 63 after the first vaccine or placebo injection. The source of this sequence is a person between 18 and 65 years old who received the Ad26.COV2.S COVID-19 vaccine or a placebo. The chain is built from TRBV19 and TRBJ2-7; 10 nucleotides line up with TRBD2. The sample was peripheral blood, taken in a trial of Ad26.COV2.S vaccine versus placebo. This CDR3 is CASSTSGSSIYEQYF. CDR3 coding DNA: TGTGCCAGTAGTACTAGCGGGAGTAGTATATACGAGCAGTACTTC.